Below are 20 T cell receptor beta chains sequenced from a single sample in a study of T cells in women clearing cervical HPV infection. Repertoires were generated with immunoSEQ multiplex PCR, while TCRdb's copy carries only in-frame clones and drops some. This sample's table has more than 30,000 clones. The sample comprised blood buffy coat. These receptors were obtained from a woman aged 18 to 69 with a cervical HPV16 infection that either progressed to CIN3+ or cleared (not recorded which).

In regard to this clone: The read ends 3 residues before the CDR3 terminus; that terminus is restored from the germline J gene. V usage is TRBV29-1 and J usage is TRBJ1-2, with 7 bases that match TRBD1. From germline, CDR1 is SQVTM and CDR2 ANQGSEA. The CDR3 loop spans 13 amino acids. V trimming: 7 bases; J trimming: 6 bases; junction bases outside the gene matches: 11. The part of the CDR3 DNA that was read is TGCAGCGCCCTGACAGGGAGCATGGATGGC. Residues: CSALTGSMDG. The whole CDR3 sequence is CSALTGSMDGYTF.

With respect to this clone: The read stops 3 residues short of the end of the CDR3; the missing end is completed from the germline J gene. The genes are TRBV20-1 and TRBJ1-6; 9 positions agree with TRBD1. The CDR3 runs 15 residues. Losses at the gene ends were 3 bases for V and 7 bases for J; bases not matched to a gene: 7. Germline CDR1 and CDR2: DFQATT and SNEGSKA (reference sequence). This CDR3 is CSASSPGQGNSPLHF. Partial CDR3 DNA: TGCAGTGCTAGTAGTCCGGGACAGGGAAATTCACCC.

Details on this clone: The read comes to an end 3 residues before the CDR3 does, leaving the germline J gene to fill in the end. The chain is built from TRBV5-5 and TRBJ1-1; D remains ambiguous. Germline assignment: CDR1 SGHKS and CDR2 YYEKEE (reference sequence). The CDR3 is 14 residues long. V was trimmed by 3 bases and J by 0 bases, leaving 9 bases between them. CDR3 sequence reads: CASSSTRMNTEAFF. The CDR3 DNA, read in part, is TGTGCCAGCAGCTCGACAAGAATGAACACTGAA.

Here the CDR3 reads CSARLKRDRQETQYF. CDR3 bases read: TGCAGTGCTAGGCTTAAACGGGACAGACAAGAGACG. The J gene is TRBJ2-3, the V gene TRBV20-1; 7 bases align to TRBD1. With the read ending 3 residues before the CDR3 end, the germline J gene is used to fill in that end. Germline CDR1 reads DFQATT; CDR2 reads SNEGSKA (reference sequence). CDR3 length: 15 amino acids.

Worth noting for this clone: From the germline J gene comes the end of the CDR3, since the read stops 3 residues before it. The rearrangement links TRBV4-1 to TRBJ2-2; D ambiguous. The germline gives CDR1 MGHRA, CDR2 YSYEKL. CDR3 length: 14 residues. Trimming pared 0 bases from V and 7 bases from J, leaving 9 bases between. Here the CDR3 reads CASSQDVFGGELFF. Incomplete CDR3 DNA: TGCGCCAGCAGCCAAGATGTTTTCGGCGGGGAG.

For this clone: The read falls 3 residues short of the CDR3 end, and the missing part is taken from the germline J gene. This sequence joins TRBV18 and TRBJ1-4; the match to TRBD1 covers 7 bases. Trimming cost V 3 bases and J 5 bases; bases outside gene matches: 6. The CDR3 totals 15 residues. The germline V gene has CDR1 KGHSH and CDR2 LQKENI. The part of the CDR3 DNA that was read is TGTGCCAGCTCACCGCGGACAGGCGACAATGAAAAA. Translation: CASSPRTGDNEK. The complete CDR3 protein is CASSPRTGDNEKLFF.

Comments on this clone: The read comes to an end 3 residues before the CDR3 does, leaving the germline J gene to fill in the end. This sequence joins TRBV7-3 and TRBJ2-1; TRBD2 might be the D (6 bases). The CDR3 totals 16 residues. Germline lookup yields CDR1 SGHTA and CDR2 FQGTGA. Trimming pared 4 bases from V and 7 bases from J, leaving 20 bases between. CDR3 sequence reads: CASSYGGGGVGNEQFF. CDR3 bases read: TGTGCCAGCAGCTACGGAGGCGGCGGGGTAGGAAATGAG.

Worth noting for this clone: The CDR3 end is not reached by the read, which stops 3 residues before it; the germline J gene fills it in. The rearrangement joins TRBV5-1 to TRBJ2-2; possible D gene TRBD2, 7 bases. This CDR3 has 15 amino acids. The germline CDR1 and CDR2 sequences are SGHRS and YFSETQ. The sequenced part of the CDR3 DNA is TGCGCCAGCAGCGGGGGCGGGGGTACTAATGAAAAG. Amino acid sequence: CASSGGGGTNEK. The full CDR3 sequence reads CASSGGGGTNEKLFF. The complete variable domain, with remaining parts taken from reference TRBV5-1 and TRBJ2-2, reads KAGVTQTPRYLIKTRGQQVTLSCSPISGHRSVSWYQQTPGQGLQFLFEYFSETQRNKGNFPGRFSGRQFSNSRSEMNVSTLELGDSALYLCASSGGGGTNEKLFFGEGSRLTVL.

The sequenced part of the CDR3 DNA is TGTGCCAGCAGCCAAGGCTCAGGGTCCCAAGAGACC. Its translation is CASSQGSGSQET. The entire CDR3 protein reads CASSQGSGSQETQYF. The rearrangement links TRBV3-1 (or the pseudogene TRBV3-2) to TRBJ2-5; D possibly corresponds to TRBD1 (5 bases). The read finishes 3 residues shy of the CDR3 end, and the germline J gene is used to complete it. This CDR3 is 15 amino acids long. The V gene lost 1 base and the J gene lost 1 base, with 10 bases spanning the gap. Germline V gene sequence: CDR1 LGHDT, CDR2 YNNKEL (reference sequence).

Note on this clone: The CDR3 end falls 3 residues outside the read, so it is completed with the germline J gene. This rearrangement joins TRBV5-4 to TRBJ2-5; D is undetermined. The CDR3 is 13 residues long. With 0 bases removed from V and 5 bases from J, the gap between germline ends came to 8 bases. Germline lookup yields CDR1 SGHNT and CDR2 YYREEE (reference sequence). This CDR3 is CASSLDLRETQYF. CDR3 DNA, as far as it was read: TGTGCCAGCAGCTTGGACCTCCGGGAGACC.

As concerns this clone: The read ends 3 residues shy of where the CDR3 ends; the end is completed using the germline J gene. The V call is TRBV20-1, the J call TRBJ2-7, with 11 bases aligning to TRBD2. The junction had 8 bases not matched to a gene; V was cut back by 6 bases and J by 4 bases. This CDR3 is 14 amino acids long. Germline V CDR1 and CDR2: DFQATT, SNEGSKA (reference sequence). The sequenced part of the CDR3 DNA is TGCAGTGCCCGGGGACTAGCGGAGGATTACGAG. Translation: CSARGLAEDYE. The CDR3 as a whole reads CSARGLAEDYEQYF.

Concerning this clone itself: From the germline J gene comes the end of the CDR3, since the read stops 3 residues before it. J is TRBJ1-2 and V is TRBV5-6; D is ambiguous. CDR1 is SGHDT, CDR2 YYEEEE, per germline. The CDR3 consists of 12 residues. CDR3 sequence: CASSLAGWGYTF. The sequenced CDR3 bases are TGTGCCAGCAGCTTGGCCGGTTGGGGC.

With respect to this clone: The CDR3 goes on 3 residues after the read ends, and that part is filled in from the germline J gene. The rearrangement joins TRBV19 to TRBJ2-4; 7 bases agree with TRBD1. There are 15 residues in the CDR3. Germline-derived CDR1 and CDR2 are LNHDA and SQIVND (reference sequence). The sequenced part of the CDR3 DNA is TGTGCCAGTAGTCCCATGACAGGGATAGCCTATGGT. Protein: CASSPMTGIAYG. The whole CDR3 protein is CASSPMTGIAYGQYF.

Notes on this clone: The CDR3 goes on 3 residues after the read ends, and that part is filled in from the germline J gene. The rearrangement links TRBV7-9 to TRBJ1-2; D unclear. The V and J ends lost 4 bases and 2 bases respectively, with 11 bases between them. Germline assignment: CDR1 SEHNR and CDR2 FQNEAQ (reference sequence). The CDR3 is 14 residues long. The sequenced CDR3 bases are TGTGCCAGCAGCTCGAAGAACCTAAACTATGGC. Amino acids: CASSSKNLNYG. The complete CDR3 protein is CASSSKNLNYGYTF.

A note on this clone: The read ends 3 residues early relative to the CDR3; the germline J gene fills the gap. The V call is TRBV2, the J call TRBJ2-2; D ambiguous. CDR3 length: 13 amino acids. Germline V CDR1 and CDR2: SNHLY, FYNNEI. The part of the CDR3 DNA that was read is TGTGCCAGCATGGGCTCCTATAATTCACCG. Translating it yields CASMGSYNSP. The whole CDR3 reads CASMGSYNSPLFF.

Points on this clone: The read terminates 3 residues ahead of where the CDR3 ends, so the germline J gene completes it. The chain uses TRBV30 and TRBJ1-2; possibly TRBD1 for D (5 bases). The CDR3 runs 11 residues. The germline V gene has CDR1 GTSNPN and CDR2 SVGIG (reference sequence). This CDR3 reads CACRTPRDYTF. The sequenced CDR3 bases are TGTGCCTGTCGGACACCGCGCGAC.

With regard to this clone: Coverage ceases 3 residues before the CDR3 finishes, and the germline J gene fills in the end. This chain joins TRBV7-3 and TRBJ1-2, with D hard to call. The germline V gene encodes CDR1 SGHTA and CDR2 FQGTGA. The CDR3 spans 15 residues. The CDR3 loop reads CASSLTGSGTDTYTF. The DNA read from the CDR3 is TGTGCCAGCAGCTTAACTGGTTCCGGCACAGATACC.

About this clone: The read finishes 3 residues shy of the CDR3 end, and the germline J gene is used to complete it. This chain connects TRBV7-9 to TRBJ2-4, with D perhaps TRBD1 (6 bases). The germline V gene encodes CDR1 SEHNR and CDR2 FQNEAQ (reference sequence). The CDR3 is made up of 15 amino acids. The covered CDR3 bases are TGTGCCAGCAGAAGGGACACCACAGGGAACTATGGT. Its protein product is CASRRDTTGNYG. The whole CDR3 reads CASRRDTTGNYGQYF.

Concerning this clone itself: The read halts 3 residues ahead of the CDR3 end, with the missing end drawn from the germline J gene. V and J are TRBV18 and TRBJ1-5; 8 nucleotides align to TRBD1. This CDR3 spans 14 amino acids. J was trimmed by 4 bases and V by 3 bases; bases with no gene match: 2. Germline V gene sequence: CDR1 KGHSH, CDR2 LQKENI. CDR3 protein: CASSPGQGNQPQHF. CDR3 DNA, as far as it was read: TGTGCCAGCTCACCTGGACAGGGAAATCAGCCC.

CDR3 DNA, as far as it was read: TGTGCCAGCAGCTTAGGGGGGGGGAGCAATCAGCCC. Amino acid sequence: CASSLGGGSNQP. The complete CDR3 reads CASSLGGGSNQPQHF. The gene calls are TRBV7-9 and TRBJ1-5, with D maybe TRBD1 (5 bases). The read halts 3 residues ahead of the CDR3 end, with the missing end drawn from the germline J gene. The length of the CDR3 is 15 residues. Looked up from germline, CDR1 is SEHNR and CDR2 is FQNEAQ (reference sequence). V lost 1 base and J 1 base, leaving 8 bases between the germline ends.